This TCR beta chain was sequenced for a study of cytomegalovirus exposure and HLA in healthy donors. Study-wide context: As released early, the data held 70 million to 95 million unique TCRs from HLA-typed donors.

All the people who gave samples were healthy bone marrow donors. Germline V CDR1 and CDR2: SGHDN, FVKESK. The CDR3 consists of 15 residues. Trimming removed 0 bases from V and 5 bases from J, with 14 bases in between. Primers included in the PCR were 60 Vbeta and 13 Jbeta primers. Produced via immunoSEQ multiplex PCR; TCRdb's table is partial and in-frame only. The sample carries around 130,000 clones, over 75% recorded once. The sample comprised PBMCs. V is TRBV14 and J is TRBJ2-7, with a possible D match to TRBD2 (6 bases). The receptor comes from a woman aged 40-49 years in good health and CMV-seropositive. As DNA, the CDR3 is TGTGCCAGCAGCCAAGATGGGGGGAGACCCCACGAGCAGTACTTC. Translating gives CASSQDGGRPHEQYF.